This T cell receptor beta chain is from a study of cytomegalovirus exposure and HLA in healthy donors. On this clone itself: Its antigen is unknown.

This CDR3 has 14 amino acids. V shed 0 bases, J shed 6 bases, and the junction held 1 base outside the gene matches. Per the germline V gene, CDR1 is SEHNR and CDR2 is FQNEAQ (reference sequence). The PCR made use of 60 Vbeta and 13 Jbeta primers. TCRdb's table, derived via immunoSEQ multiplex PCR, lists solely in-frame clones and lacks some. The sample lists 200,000 to 250,000 clones; 75% to 90% were seen once. General study results and limits: Prior analysis indicated that the majority of TCR beta V segments exhibited productivity approximately 87% or approximately 30% of the time.

This TCR derives from a woman aged 18-29 years in good health and CMV-seronegative. Material for sequencing was PBMCs. The genes are TRBV7-9 and TRBJ2-2; 7 bases match TRBD2. CDR3 sequence (DNA): TGTGCCAGCAGCTTAGCGGGAGGGCCCGGGGAGCTGTTTTTT. This codes for CASSLAGGPGELFF.